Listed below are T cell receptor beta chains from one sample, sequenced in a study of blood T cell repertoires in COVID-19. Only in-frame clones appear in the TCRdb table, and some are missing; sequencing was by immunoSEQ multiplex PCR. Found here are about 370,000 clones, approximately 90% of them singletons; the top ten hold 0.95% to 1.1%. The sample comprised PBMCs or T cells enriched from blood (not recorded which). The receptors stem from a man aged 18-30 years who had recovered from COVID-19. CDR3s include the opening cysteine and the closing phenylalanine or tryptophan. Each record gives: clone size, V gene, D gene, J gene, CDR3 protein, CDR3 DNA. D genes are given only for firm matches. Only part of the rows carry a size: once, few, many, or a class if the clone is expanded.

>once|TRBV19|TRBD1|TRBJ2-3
CASSSHTGGTDTQYF
TGTGCCAGTAGTTCACACACAGGGGGGACAGATACGCAGTATTTT
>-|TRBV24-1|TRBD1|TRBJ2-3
CATSGDRGDTQYF
TGTGCCACCAGTGGGGACAGGGGAGATACGCAGTATTTT
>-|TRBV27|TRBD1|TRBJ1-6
CASSFGARGRSYNSPLHF
TGTGCCAGCAGTTTCGGGGCTAGGGGGCGATCCTATAATTCACCCCTCCACTTT
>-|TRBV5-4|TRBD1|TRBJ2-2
CASSLGTGSTGELFF
TGTGCCAGCAGCTTGGGGACAGGGTCCACCGGGGAGCTGTTTTTT
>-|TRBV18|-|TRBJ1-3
CASSPPQAYLGLSGNTIYF
TGTGCCAGCTCACCTCCCCAGGCCTATTTGGGGCTTTCTGGAAACACCATATATTTT
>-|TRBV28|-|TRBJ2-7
CASSPPPGGLHEQYF
TGTGCCAGCAGTCCTCCTCCCGGGGGGCTCCACGAGCAGTACTTC
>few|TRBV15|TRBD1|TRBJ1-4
CATSRGQGGNEKLFF
TGTGCCACCAGCAGAGGACAGGGGGGGAATGAAAAACTGTTTTTT
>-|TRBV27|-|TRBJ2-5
CASRKTDQETQYF
TGTGCCAGCCGTAAGACAGACCAAGAGACCCAGTACTTC
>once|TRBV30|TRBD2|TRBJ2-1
CAWGTSGWRQFF
TGTGCCTGGGGGACTAGCGGGTGGCGGCAGTTCTTC
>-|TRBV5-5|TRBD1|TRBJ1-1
CASSFGTGKMNTEAFF
TGTGCCAGCAGCTTTGGGACAGGCAAGATGAACACTGAAGCTTTCTTT
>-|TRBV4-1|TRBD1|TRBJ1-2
CASSRTGANYGYTF
TGCGCCAGCAGCCGAACAGGGGCTAACTATGGCTACACCTTC
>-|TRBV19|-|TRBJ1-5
CASSTSNPGLSYQPQHF
TGTGCCAGTAGCACGTCGAATCCGGGATTAAGCTATCAGCCCCAGCATTTT
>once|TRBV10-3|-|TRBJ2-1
CAISVRRLGYNEQFF
TGTGCCATCAGTGTTAGGAGGTTGGGCTACAATGAGCAGTTCTTC
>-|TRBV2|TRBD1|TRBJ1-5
CASRDRISNQPQHF
TGTGCCAGCAGGGACAGGATTAGCAATCAGCCCCAGCATTTT
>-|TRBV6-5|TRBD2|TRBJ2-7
CASSSGTSGNEQYF
TGTGCCAGCAGTTCCGGGACTAGCGGGAACGAGCAGTACTTC
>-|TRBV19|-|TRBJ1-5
CASSPYSQPQHF
TGTGCCAGTAGTCCCTACTCACAGCCCCAGCATTTT
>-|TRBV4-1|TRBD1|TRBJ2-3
CASSPLQGANTQYF
TGCGCCAGCAGCCCGCTACAGGGGGCCAATACGCAGTATTTT
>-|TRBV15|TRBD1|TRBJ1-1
CATSGDRVNTEAFF
TGTGCCACCAGCGGAGACAGGGTGAACACTGAAGCTTTCTTT
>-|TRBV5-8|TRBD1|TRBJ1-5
CASSKDRVGQPQHF
TGTGCCAGCAGCAAGGACAGGGTGGGGCAGCCCCAGCATTTT
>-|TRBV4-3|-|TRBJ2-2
CASSQEGQGGMNGGELFF
TGCGCCAGCAGCCAAGAGGGTCAGGGAGGTATGAATGGCGGGGAGCTGTTTTTT
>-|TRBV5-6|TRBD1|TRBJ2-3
CASSLQGASTDTQYF
TGTGCCAGCAGCTTGCAGGGGGCTAGCACAGATACGCAGTATTTT
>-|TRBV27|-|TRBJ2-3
CASSSGDTDTQYF
TGTGCCAGCAGTTCCGGAGACACAGATACGCAGTATTTT
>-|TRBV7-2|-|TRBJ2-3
CASSLEAVITDTQYF
TGTGCCAGCAGCTTGGAAGCGGTGATCACAGATACGCAGTATTTT
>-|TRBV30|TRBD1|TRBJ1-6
CAWSGQGESPLHF
TGTGCCTGGAGCGGACAGGGGGAGTCACCCCTCCACTTT